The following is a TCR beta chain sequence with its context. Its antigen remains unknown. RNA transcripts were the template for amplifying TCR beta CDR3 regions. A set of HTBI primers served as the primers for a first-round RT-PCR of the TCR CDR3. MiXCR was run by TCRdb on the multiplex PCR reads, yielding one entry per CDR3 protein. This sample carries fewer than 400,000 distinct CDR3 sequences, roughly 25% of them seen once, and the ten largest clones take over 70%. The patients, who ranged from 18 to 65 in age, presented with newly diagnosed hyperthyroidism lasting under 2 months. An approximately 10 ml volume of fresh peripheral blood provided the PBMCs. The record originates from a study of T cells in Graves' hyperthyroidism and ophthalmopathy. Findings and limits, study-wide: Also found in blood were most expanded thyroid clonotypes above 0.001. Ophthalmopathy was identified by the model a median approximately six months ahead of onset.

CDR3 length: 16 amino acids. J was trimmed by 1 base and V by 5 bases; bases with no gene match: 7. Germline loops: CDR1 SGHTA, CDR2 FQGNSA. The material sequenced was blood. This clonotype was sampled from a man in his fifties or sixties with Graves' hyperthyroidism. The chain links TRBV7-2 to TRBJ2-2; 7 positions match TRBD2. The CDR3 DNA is TGTGCCAGCAGCCGCCGGACTAGGGGGAACACCGGGGAGCTGTTTTTT. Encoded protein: CASSRRTRGNTGELFF.